This record covers a single T cell receptor (beta chain). Sequencing used immunoSEQ multiplex PCR; TCRdb keeps in-frame clones, though not all of them. The sample includes 58,000 or so clones, about 91% of them seen just once. The sample is drawn from a study of OX40 agonist ivuxolimab in advanced cancers. CDR1 SNHLY and CDR2 FYNNEI come from the germline V gene. V gave up 8 bases and J gave up 2 bases, with 12 bases separating them. The CDR3 loop spans 13 amino acids. The input for sequencing was CD4+ or CD8+ T cells sorted from blood, taken in a trial of the OX40 agonist ivuxolimab. The clonotype comes from an adult with an advanced solid tumor such as melanoma, head and neck, liver or kidney cancer. The chain links TRBV2 to TRBJ1-2, with D uncertain. CDR3 in amino acids: CASLWTANYGYTF. DNA for the CDR3: TGTGCCAGCCTATGGACCGCGAACTATGGCTACACCTTC.